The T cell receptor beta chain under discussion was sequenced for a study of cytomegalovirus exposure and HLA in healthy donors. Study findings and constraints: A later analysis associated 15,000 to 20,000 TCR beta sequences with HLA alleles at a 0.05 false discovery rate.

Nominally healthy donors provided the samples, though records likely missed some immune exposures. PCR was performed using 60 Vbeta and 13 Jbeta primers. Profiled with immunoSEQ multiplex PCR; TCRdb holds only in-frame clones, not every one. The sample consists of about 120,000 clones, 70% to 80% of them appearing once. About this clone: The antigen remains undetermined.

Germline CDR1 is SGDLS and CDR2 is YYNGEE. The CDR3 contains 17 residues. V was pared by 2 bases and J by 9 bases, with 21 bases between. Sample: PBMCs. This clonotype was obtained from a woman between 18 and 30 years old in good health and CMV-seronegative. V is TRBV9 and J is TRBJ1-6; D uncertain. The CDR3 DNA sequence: TGTGCCAGCAGCGTGGCCGATACGACACGCCACGGTTCACCCCTCCACTTT. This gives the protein CASSVADTTRHGSPLHF. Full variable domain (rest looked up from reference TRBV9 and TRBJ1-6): DSGVTQTPKHLITATGQRVTLRCSPRSGDLSVYWYQQSLDQGLQFLIQYYNGEERAKGNILERFSAQQFPDLHSELNLSSLELGDSALYFCASSVADTTRHGSPLHFGNGTRLTVT.